This entry features one T cell receptor beta chain sequence. This clone was observed a single time. Its antigen target is currently unknown. No much larger clone is present one base from it, and per-base qualities are unavailable. TCRbeta CDR3 regions were amplified from genomic DNA using the immunoSEQ Assay, a bias-controlled multiplex PCR. The paper's data handling went like this. Within the assay, amplification of reference gene primers was used to estimate how many nucleated cells each sample contained. Sequence reads were collapsed and filtered to measure the absolute abundance of every unique TCRbeta CDR3 rearrangement. Productive Simpson clonality was computed per sample as the square root of Simpson's diversity index over productive rearrangements. The clones in this table, taken by TCRdb from immuneACCESS, are in-frame only. Not every clone is retained; where verified, under half of the shortfall comes from an unresolved V gene, and the cause of the rest is unknown. V and J calls and clone size are given by that table; D and trimming were obtained from the DNA. The sample table holds hundreds of thousands of clones, of which around 90% were seen once. Clones ranked in the top ten supply approximately 1.4% of the sample.

This entry is derived from a study of blood T cell repertoires in COVID-19 (dated by TCRdb to the early 2020s). Notes on the research overall: Collaborator samples came from the United States, Italy and Spain and covered acute and convalescent phases of COVID-19. The repertoires were released in a freely available public database intended as a resource for research on the immune response to SARS-CoV-2. The material from the prospective study consisted of cDNA or gDNA derived from T cells, B-cell-depleted T cells, or PBMCs. Where HLA class I and class II types were available, the types were taken from metadata supplied by the sample provider, not from assay-based typing. The dataset comprised deeply sampled blood TCRbeta repertoires from subjects exposed to, actively infected with, or recovered from COVID-19. The sample metadata nearly always contained a de-identified subject ID, COVID-19 status, age in years and sex. Samples were obtained from the ongoing ImmuneRACE study (first 160 participants) and from 1,000 to 1,500 subjects provided by 6 global collaborators.

The paper's findings and limits, for the study overall: The amount of clinical and demographic metadata varied by source and participant and was provided uncurated.

Each collaborating institution followed its own protocols to collect whole blood in K2EDTA tubes. Collaborator samples were shipped for TCRbeta analysis as frozen whole blood, isolated PBMCs, or DNA extracted from either sample type. The germline ends are 15 bases apart after V is trimmed by 4 bases and J by 5 bases. Looking up the germline V gene yields CDR1 SGHRS and CDR2 YFSETQ. The CDR3 runs 14 amino acids, cysteine and phenylalanine included. Only the CDR3 part of the read is kept: 42 bases, read in frame from the first base. This TCR was recovered from a man older than 75 with acute or convalescent COVID-19. The V gene is TRBV5-1 and the J gene is TRBJ1-1; TRBD1 could be the D gene, as 6 bases match. Sample: peripheral blood. The CDR3 region: CASSKRQGSTEAFF. The nucleotide sequence reads as follows: TGCGCCAGCAGCAAACGGCAGGGGTCAACTGAAGCTTTCTTT.